The clone carrying this T cell receptor beta chain has at least ten counts. This CDR3 is built from 13 residues. CDR1 and CDR2 from the germline V gene are MNHEY and SMNVEV (reference sequence). Trimming removed 5 bases at V and 5 bases at J, with 12 bases between. The sample originates from a study of spatial heterogeneity in lung cancer. On the study more broadly: Alpha-chain sequences were detected in numbers that were consistently lower than beta-chain sequences.

A unique molecular identifier was carried by every single TCR cDNA molecule. TCRdb used MiXCR to reprocess the 5' RACE reads, holding one entry per CDR3 protein. The sample has approximately 2,800 distinct CDR3 sequences, roughly 2.8% seen once. Time point noted: sample taken at primary tumor resection. 72 TRACERx patients with early, untreated non-small cell lung cancer donated samples. Sequencing was performed on whole RNA extracted from tumor and nontumor lung tissue, or from frozen PBMC, and the material was left unsorted. The TCR was taken from a male donor with early-stage non-small cell lung cancer. This rearrangement joins TRBV27 to TRBJ2-5; no clear D gene. Sequencing was performed on normal lung tissue next to the tumor, taken at surgery. Written as DNA, the CDR3 is TGTGCCAGCAGTGCTCAGGTACGGGAGACCCAGTACTTC. Encoded protein: CASSAQVRETQYF.